The T cell receptor beta chain under discussion was sequenced for a study of OX40 agonist ivuxolimab in advanced cancers. Patients had blood sampled at baseline and again on cycle 4 day 1 and cycle 7 day 1. Study-level points and caveats: Circulating CD4+ and CD8+ T cells showed clonal expansion by week 6 at 0.1 to 3.0 mg/kg. In a subset of nonresponders, normalized T-cell clonal expansion was also low. In the 0.1-3.0 mg/kg groups, partial responders showed among the lowest expansion.

Repertoires were generated with immunoSEQ multiplex PCR, while TCRdb's copy carries only in-frame clones and drops some. Of about 62,000 clones listed, approximately 91% are singletons. The sample holds one count of this clone. The antigen is not known. The sample consisted of CD4+ or CD8+ T cells sorted from blood, taken in a trial of the OX40 agonist ivuxolimab. The sequence came from an adult with an advanced solid tumor such as melanoma, head and neck, liver or kidney cancer.

For the CDR3, the DNA is TGTGCCAGCAGTCTGGACATGGTCGAGTACTACGAGCAGTACTTC. Amino acids: CASSLDMVEYYEQYF. This chain joins TRBV14 and TRBJ2-7; tentative D call: TRBD1 (5 bases). Trimming took off 6 bases at V and 3 bases at J, with 18 bases between the two ends. This CDR3 is 15 amino acids long. Germline V gene data show CDR1 as SGHDN and CDR2 as FVKESK.